This T cell receptor beta chain was recorded in a study of T-cell reconstitution after alpha-beta-depleted transplantation in children. V lost 6 bases and J lost 6; bases outside the gene matches: 12. Germline V gene data show CDR1 as DFQATT and CDR2 as SNEGSKA (reference sequence). The length of the CDR3 is 15 residues. Unique molecular identifiers were built into the TCRbeta library. TCRdb re-called the PCR reads with MiXCR, one entry per CDR3 protein. The profile shows over 300,000 distinct CDR3 sequences, 10% of them singletons. The origin of this receptor is a human donor who donated a stem cell graft to a child with acute lymphoblastic leukemia. This material consisted of PBMCs from the stem cell graft donor, taken from the stem cell graft. The chain employs TRBV20-1 and TRBJ2-1; 9 bases fit TRBD2. The CDR3 here is CSAALAGVRGNEQFF. The DNA for the CDR3 is TGCAGTGCAGCCTTAGCGGGAGTTAGGGGCAATGAGCAGTTCTTC.